The sample holds a few counts of the clone carrying this TCR beta chain. Template material for amplifying TCR beta CDR3 regions consisted of RNA transcripts. The TCR CDR3 was amplified in a first-round RT-PCR using the HTBI primer set. Each CDR3 protein gets one entry after TCRdb re-called the multiplex PCR reads with MiXCR. The table lists 450,000 to 650,000 distinct CDR3 sequences, roughly a sixth of them singletons. These data come from a study of T cells in Graves' hyperthyroidism and ophthalmopathy. The specimen was blood. The clonotype comes from a woman aged 18-35 years with Graves' ophthalmopathy.

CDR3 loop: CASSYDGTGRGYTF. Written as DNA, the CDR3 is TGTGCCAGCAGTTACGATGGGACAGGACGGGGCTACACCTTC. The J gene is TRBJ1-2, the V gene TRBV6-5; 8 bases align to TRBD1. V dropped 2 bases and J dropped 8; count of bases not matched to a gene: 7. Germline V lookup: CDR1 MNHEY, CDR2 SVGAGI. This CDR3 spans 14 amino acids.